The source of this T cell receptor beta chain is a study of OX40 agonist ivuxolimab in advanced cancers. Study-level background: Patients received ivuxolimab, an agonistic anti-OX40 (CD134) antibody. Regarding the study as a whole: There was clonal expansion of CD4+ and CD8+ blood T cells by week 6 at 0.1 to 3.0 mg/kg.

The assay was immunoSEQ multiplex PCR, and TCRdb's table has in-frame clones only and misses some. This table has about 46,000 clones, over 65% appearing once. Comment on this clone: Its antigen is unidentified.

The CDR3 covers 13 residues. The genes are TRBV21-1 and TRBJ1-6. TRBV21-1 is assigned pseudogene status. The origin of this receptor is an adult with an advanced solid tumor such as melanoma, head and neck, liver or kidney cancer. This specimen was CD4+ or CD8+ T cells sorted from blood, taken in a trial of the OX40 agonist ivuxolimab. CDR3 in DNA: TGTGCCAGCAGCAAAGAGTCACGCGTTACCCTCCACTTT. This gives the protein CASSKESRVTLHF.